These 31 T cell receptor beta chains were sequenced from one sample in a study of chemoradiotherapy in HPV16-positive cancers. The data were produced by immunoSEQ multiplex PCR, yet TCRdb's version contains in-frame clones alone and is incomplete. The sample records some 35,000 clones, approximately 92% being singletons. Here the sequenced sample was blood, taken from a patient who underwent chemoradiotherapy. Receptors were obtained from a human donor with HPV-associated anogenital cancer.

The chain recombines TRBV7-2 with TRBJ2-7; the D gene is possibly TRBD1 (5 bases). V shed 6 bases and J shed 4 bases, with 13 bases lying between them. CDR3 length equals 13 residues. Germline loops: CDR1 SGHTA, CDR2 FQGNSA. The CDR3 loop reads CASSRTRTYEQYF. CDR3 DNA sequence: TGTGCCAGCAGTCGTACCCGGACATACGAGCAGTACTTC.

This clone came up once. The rearrangement links TRBV5-5 to TRBJ2-1, with 12 bases identical to TRBD2. The CDR3 consists of 15 residues. Germline CDR1 SGHKS, CDR2 YYEKEE (reference sequence). The V segment lost 4 bases and the J segment 6 bases; nucleotides outside the gene matches: 5. In nucleotides, the CDR3 is TGTGCCAGCAGCCCACTAGCGGGGGGACCCAATGAGCAGTTCTTC. It yields the protein CASSPLAGGPNEQFF.

The genes are TRBV28 and TRBJ1-1, with D tentatively TRBD1 (6 bases). Trimming shortened V by 6 bases and J by 7 bases, and 15 bases separated the two germline ends. The CDR3 length is 13 residues. CDR1 MDHEN and CDR2 SYDVKM come from the germline V gene. This chain's CDR3 is CASSSAPRGEAFF. DNA of the CDR3: TGTGCCAGCAGCTCAGCCCCCAGGGGTGAAGCTTTCTTT.

The chain has TRBV9 and TRBJ1-2, with no clear D. This CDR3 region has 14 residues. Germline CDR1 reads SGDLS; CDR2 reads YYNGEE. The V end lost 4 bases, the J end lost 6 bases, and 16 bases lay between the germline ends. The CDR3 DNA reads TGTGCCAGCAGCCTCCAAGGTGTGGAAGATGGCTACACCTTC. Its translation is CASSLQGVEDGYTF.

The chain is built from TRBV4-2 and TRBJ1-1, with D uncertain. Per germline, CDR1 LGHNA and CDR2 YNFKEQ. The germline V and J ends were trimmed by 0 bases and 4 bases, with 0 bases remaining between them. This CDR3 has 11 residues. CDR3 sequence reads: CASSQDTEAFF. CDR3 sequence (DNA): TGTGCCAGCAGCCAAGACACTGAAGCTTTCTTT.

The rearrangement uses TRBV7-8 and TRBJ2-2; 7 bases match TRBD2. With 4 bases clipped from V and 6 bases from J, the junction kept 2 bases outside the gene matches. This CDR3 region has 13 residues. From germline, CDR1 is SGHVS and CDR2 FQNEAQ. As DNA, the CDR3 is TGTGCCAGCAGCTCTGGGGGGGCCGGGGAGCTGTTTTTT. Protein product: CASSSGGAGELFF.

The rearrangement joins TRBV11-3 to TRBJ1-1; D ambiguous. Germline V lookup: CDR1 SGHNT, CDR2 YENEEA. V lost 4 bases, J lost 0 bases, and 9 bases lay in between. This CDR3 is 14 amino acids long. In DNA form, the CDR3 reads TGTGCCAGCAGCTCTCGAGGATTGAACACTGAAGCTTTCTTT. This encodes CASSSRGLNTEAFF.

This CDR3 is CASSLGPRYDNEQFF. Written as DNA, the CDR3 is TGTGCCAGCAGTTTAGGACCCCGATACGACAATGAGCAGTTCTTC. The chain joins TRBV28 to TRBJ2-1; no firm D call. V lost 2 bases to trimming and J lost 5 bases, with 13 bases between them. The CDR3 covers 15 residues. In germline, CDR1 is MDHEN, CDR2 SYDVKM.

V and J are TRBV5-4 and TRBJ2-7; 12 nucleotides match TRBD1. The germline V gene has CDR1 SGHNT and CDR2 YYREEE (reference sequence). With 5 bases clipped from V and 9 bases from J, the junction kept 12 bases outside the gene matches. The CDR3 is 15 amino acids. CDR3 coding DNA: TGTGCCAGCAGTCTACCGGGACAGGGGGCCGATGTGCAGTACTTC. Amino acid sequence: CASSLPGQGADVQYF.

This sequence joins TRBV4-2 and TRBJ2-3; 9 positions match TRBD2. The CDR3 totals 18 residues. Trimming removed 0 bases from V and 5 bases from J; junction bases left unmatched: 12. Germline loops: CDR1 LGHNA, CDR2 YNFKEQ. The CDR3 loop reads CASSQDRIGRGGRDTQYF. The CDR3 bases are TGTGCCAGCAGCCAAGACAGGATTGGGCGGGGGGGCCGAGATACGCAGTATTTT.

V and J are TRBV13 and TRBJ1-5; possibly TRBD1 for D (5 bases). The CDR3 spans 14 residues. Per the germline V gene, CDR1 is PRHDT and CDR2 is FYEKMQ (reference sequence). Trimming left V 3 bases short and J 2 bases short, with 8 bases between. As DNA, the CDR3 is TGTGCCAGCAGCTTTGGACACCGCAATCAGCCCCAGCATTTT. As protein: CASSFGHRNQPQHF. Drawing the rest from reference TRBV13 and TRBJ1-5, the complete variable domain is AAGVIQSPRHLIKEKRETATLKCYPIPRHDTVYWYQQGPGQDPQFLISFYEKMQSDKGSIPDRFSAQQFSDYHSELNMSSLELGDSALYFCASSFGHRNQPQHFGDGTRLSIL.

The genes are TRBV4-3 and TRBJ1-2; D perhaps matches TRBD1 (5 bases). V was trimmed by 0 bases and J by 2 bases, leaving 7 bases between them. This CDR3 region has 14 residues. Per germline, CDR1 LGHNA and CDR2 YSLEER. Here the CDR3 DNA reads TGCGCCAGCAGCCAAGATAGGGGAAACTATGGCTACACCTTC. Translation gives CASSQDRGNYGYTF.

This chain uses TRBV7-2 with TRBJ2-3; a possible D gene is TRBD2 (5 bases). Looked up from germline, CDR1 is SGHTA and CDR2 is FQGNSA. V shed 3 bases and J shed 0 bases, with 10 bases lying between them. CDR3 length: 15 amino acids. CDR3 amino acids: CASSFARTSTDTQYF. CDR3 DNA sequence: TGTGCCAGCAGCTTTGCGCGGACTAGCACAGATACGCAGTATTTT.

This chain links TRBV28 with TRBJ1-2; 9 positions agree with TRBD1. Per germline, CDR1 MDHEN and CDR2 SYDVKM. The junction had 11 bases not matched to a gene; V was cut back by 5 bases and J by 7 bases. The length of the CDR3 is 15 residues. The CDR3 DNA follows: TGTGCCAGCAGTACCACAGGGGGCCGAGGGGGTGGCTACACCTTC. It is translated as CASSTTGGRGGGYTF.

The gene calls are TRBV10-3 and TRBJ2-3, with 7 bases aligning to TRBD1. The CDR3 consists of 13 residues. Germline values: CDR1 ENHRY, CDR2 SYGVKD. V lost 8 bases to trimming and J lost 1 base; unmatched junction nucleotides: 3. CDR3 in amino acids: CAIRTGGTDTQYF. DNA of the CDR3: TGTGCCATCCGGACAGGAGGCACAGATACGCAGTATTTT.

This chain links TRBV15 with TRBJ2-7; TRBD2 might be the D (5 bases). Germline CDR1 LNHNV, CDR2 YYDKDF (reference sequence). The CDR3 consists of 14 residues. V was cut by 1 base and J by 2 bases, with 9 bases left in between. The CDR3 loop is CATSRGRNTYEQYF. CDR3 DNA: TGTGCCACCAGCAGAGGGAGGAATACCTACGAGCAGTACTTC.

The rearrangement joins TRBV11-3 to TRBJ2-1, with 10 bases fitting TRBD2. Germline CDR1 and CDR2: SGHNT and YENEEA. The CDR3 is 17 amino acids. Trimming took 6 bases from V and 8 from J; bases not matched to a gene: 16. The CDR3 DNA follows: TGTGCCAGCAGAAACTTAGCGGGGGGCCTCCAGCGGTATGAGCAGTTCTTC. Amino acids: CASRNLAGGLQRYEQFF. Complete variable domain (other parts from reference TRBV11-3 and TRBJ2-1): EAGVVQSPRYKIIEKKQPVAFWCNPISGHNTLYWYLQNLGQGPELLIRYENEEAVDDSQLPKDRFSAERLKGVDSTLKIQPAELGDSAVYLCASRNLAGGLQRYEQFFGPGTRLTVL.

The rearrangement joins TRBV5-1 to TRBJ1-4; D possibly corresponds to TRBD1 (6 bases). CDR3 length: 14 residues. V lost 4 bases to trimming and J lost 2 bases, with 9 bases between them. Germline V gene sequence: CDR1 SGHRS, CDR2 YFSETQ. CDR3 region: CASSQGRTNEKLFF. Written as DNA, the CDR3 is TGCGCCAGCAGCCAGGGGAGGACTAATGAAAAACTGTTTTTT.

This clone appeared once. V usage is TRBV4-1 and J usage is TRBJ2-5, with unresolved D. The CDR3 consists of 13 residues. CDR1 and CDR2 from the germline V gene are MGHRA and YSYEKL. Trimming stripped 1 base from V and 2 bases from J, with 5 bases between. The CDR3 loop reads CASSQGSQETQYF. DNA for the CDR3: TGCGCCAGCAGCCAAGGGAGTCAAGAGACCCAGTACTTC.

The chain joins TRBV5-1 to TRBJ1-1, with TRBD1 matching over 8 bases. V was pared by 0 bases and J by 5 bases, with 3 bases of the junction left unmatched. Germline V lookup: CDR1 SGHRS, CDR2 YFSETQ. The CDR3 loop spans 14 amino acids. CDR3 sequence reads: CASSLAGGGTEAFF. CDR3 bases: TGCGCCAGCAGCTTGGCAGGGGGCGGGACTGAAGCTTTCTTT.

This chain connects TRBV18 to TRBJ1-1; a weak D match, TRBD1 (5 bases). Trimming took 6 bases from V and 5 from J, leaving 16 bases between them. Germline CDR1 KGHSH, CDR2 LQKENI. The CDR3 is 14 amino acids. The CDR3 DNA reads TGTGCCAGCTCCCCCAGGGCAGATAAGACTGAAGCTTTCTTT. Translating it yields CASSPRADKTEAFF.

The V gene is TRBV19, the J gene TRBJ2-5; 7 bases map to TRBD2. The V and J ends lost 7 bases and 1 base, in that order; junction bases with no gene match: 15. CDR3 length: 17 residues. The germline gives CDR1 LNHDA, CDR2 SQIVND (reference sequence). The CDR3 bases are TGTGCCAGTACCACCTACTTAGGGAGGGGTGGCCAAGAGACCCAGTACTTC. It is translated as CASTTYLGRGGQETQYF. Complete variable domain (other parts from reference TRBV19 and TRBJ2-5): DGGITQSPKYLFRKEGQNVTLSCEQNLNHDAMYWYRQDPGQGLRLIYYSQIVNDFQKGDIAEGYSVSREKKESFPLTVTSAQKNPTAFYLCASTTYLGRGGQETQYFGPGTRLLVL.

This chain links TRBV28 with TRBJ1-2; tentative D call: TRBD1 (6 bases). Germline loops: CDR1 MDHEN, CDR2 SYDVKM. The CDR3 is 15 amino acids. V was pared by 1 base and J by 2 bases, with 11 bases between. The CDR3 spells CASSLSRQGNYGYTF. CDR3 nucleotide sequence: TGTGCCAGCAGTTTATCTCGTCAGGGGAACTATGGCTACACCTTC.

The chain links TRBV2 to TRBJ1-5, with D tentatively TRBD1 (5 bases). The CDR3 is 14 residues long. Looked up from germline, CDR1 is SNHLY and CDR2 is FYNNEI. Deletions cut 5 bases from V and 4 bases from J, with 12 bases between. The CDR3: CASSLGGRNQPQHF. The CDR3 DNA sequence: TGTGCCAGCAGTCTCGGGGGGAGGAATCAGCCCCAGCATTTT.

This chain connects TRBV11-3 to TRBJ1-1; D is undetermined. Germline V CDR1 and CDR2: SGHNT, YENEEA. Trimming stripped 4 bases from V and 3 bases from J, with 12 bases between. The length of the CDR3 is 14 residues. The CDR3 region has the DNA TGTGCCAGCAGCTCCGACGGTGTCCACACTGAAGCTTTCTTT. Protein sequence: CASSSDGVHTEAFF. The full variable domain, with the rest looked up from reference TRBV11-3 and TRBJ1-1, is EAGVVQSPRYKIIEKKQPVAFWCNPISGHNTLYWYLQNLGQGPELLIRYENEEAVDDSQLPKDRFSAERLKGVDSTLKIQPAELGDSAVYLCASSSDGVHTEAFFGQGTRLTVV.

The chain joins TRBV18 to TRBJ2-6, with D maybe TRBD2 (5 bases). CDR1 and CDR2 from the germline V gene are KGHSH and LQKENI. V was trimmed by 4 bases and J by 0 bases, leaving 10 bases between them. The CDR3 covers 16 residues. CDR3 sequence: CASSLQRGSGANVLTF. CDR3 nucleotides: TGTGCCAGCTCACTCCAACGGGGCTCTGGGGCCAACGTCCTGACTTTC.

J is TRBJ2-7 and V is TRBV5-1; 13 nucleotides agree with TRBD2. Germline V gene lookup returns CDR1 SGHRS and CDR2 YFSETQ. The CDR3 has 16 residues. Germline trimming cut 4 bases from V and 6 bases from J; bases unmatched to any gene: 10. CDR3 residues: CASSRLGTSGASEQYF. The CDR3 DNA sequence: TGCGCCAGCAGCCGACTCGGGACTAGCGGGGCAAGCGAGCAGTACTTC.

This sequence joins TRBV4-1 and TRBJ2-3; D tentatively fits TRBD1 or TRBD2 (5 bases each). Germline CDR1 is MGHRA and CDR2 is YSYEKL. The CDR3 is made up of 16 amino acids. The V gene lost 3 bases and the J gene lost 1 base, with 14 bases spanning the gap. Written as DNA, the CDR3 is TGCGCCAGCAGCCAGCTGGGACCGCCAGGCACAGATACGCAGTATTTT. Translation: CASSQLGPPGTDTQYF.

The V call is TRBV4-1, the J call TRBJ2-2, with D perhaps TRBD1 or TRBD2 (5 bases each). Trimming took 0 bases from V and 6 from J, leaving 8 bases between them. CDR3 length: 14 residues. Per germline, CDR1 MGHRA and CDR2 YSYEKL. In nucleotides, the CDR3 is TGCGCCAGCAGCCAAGAGAGGGGACCCGGGGAGCTGTTTTTT. Translated: CASSQERGPGELFF.

V is TRBV7-8 and J is TRBJ2-1, with TRBD2 identical over 14 bases. CDR1 and CDR2 from the germline V gene are SGHVS and FQNEAQ. V lost 5 bases, J lost 2 bases, and 17 bases stayed unmatched. This CDR3 has 21 amino acids. CDR3 sequence reads: CASSPARRLAGGRPPYNEQFF. The CDR3 nucleotides read TGTGCCAGCAGCCCCGCCCGCAGACTAGCGGGGGGGCGTCCCCCCTACAATGAGCAGTTCTTC.

J is TRBJ2-7 and V is TRBV7-8; D remains ambiguous. Germline V gives CDR1 SGHVS, CDR2 FQNEAQ. This CDR3 spans 12 amino acids. V lost 5 bases and J 3 bases, leaving 8 bases between the germline ends. CDR3 loop: CASSPFDYEQYF. The CDR3 DNA reads as TGTGCCAGCAGCCCCTTTGACTACGAGCAGTACTTC.